The rows below give T cell receptor beta chains drawn from one sample of a study of cytomegalovirus exposure and HLA in healthy donors. Using immunoSEQ multiplex PCR, the repertoire was profiled, and TCRdb retains in-frame clones only, with some absent. The sample yields over 200,000 clones, roughly 89% seen once. The sample was PBMCs. The origin of the receptors is a woman aged 18-29 years in good health and CMV-seronegative. The CDR3 runs from the conserved cysteine through the conserved F or W. A D gene is named only where the DNA matches it firmly. For some rows the clone size is stated as once, few or many, or as a class when expanded; others skip it.

V gene,D gene,clone size,J gene,CDR3 DNA,CDR3 protein
TRBV5-1,TRBD1,-,TRBJ1-1,TGCGCCAGCAGCCTGCGGGGACAGGGGAACACTGAAGCTTTCTTT,CASSLRGQGNTEAFF
TRBV5-1,-,-,TRBJ1-1,TGCGCCACAAACCATCTCGGGATGAGTCGAGTGGACACTGAAGCTTTCTTT,CATNHLGMSRVDTEAFF
TRBV7-3,TRBD1,-,TRBJ2-7,TGTGCCAGCAGCTGGGGACAGGGGGTATACGAGCAGTACTTC,CASSWGQGVYEQYF
TRBV6-6,-,-,TRBJ1-6,TGTGCCAGCAGAGAAACACAGAGCTCCTATAATTCACCCCTCCACTTT,CASRETQSSYNSPLHF
TRBV28,TRBD2,-,TRBJ2-1,TGTGCCAGCAGTCCCTCCCTAGCGGGGGGGCCCGATGAGCAGTTCTTC,CASSPSLAGGPDEQFF
TRBV6-5,TRBD2,-,TRBJ2-5,TGTGCCAGTCTTCCGCGGGGGGGGGAGACCCAGTACTTC,CASLPRGGETQYF
TRBV2,TRBD1,-,TRBJ2-7,TGTGCCAGCAAAACCGGACAGGGTCACGAGCAGTACTTC,CASKTGQGHEQYF
TRBV11-2,-,-,TRBJ1-2,TGTGCCAGCAGCCCAGGACAGTCACCCACTAACTATGGCTACACCTTC,CASSPGQSPTNYGYTF
TRBV2,TRBD2,-,TRBJ2-3,TGTGCCAGCAGGGACGGACTAGCGGGGGGGATCACAGATACGCAGTATTTT,CASRDGLAGGITDTQYF
TRBV11-2,-,-,TRBJ2-2,TGTGCCAGCAGCTTGCAGACAGGGAACACCGGGGAGCTGTTTTTT,CASSLQTGNTGELFF
TRBV7-9,TRBD1,-,TRBJ2-3,TGTGCCAGCAGACCGGGACAGGCAGGCACAGATACGCAGTATTTT,CASRPGQAGTDTQYF
TRBV7-6,TRBD1,-,TRBJ1-5,TGTGCCAGCAGCGCGGGACAGATCAATCAGCCCCAGCATTTT,CASSAGQINQPQHF
TRBV5-1,-,few,TRBJ1-2,TGCGCCAGCAGCTCGGGAGTCTGGGGAAGCAACTATGGCTACACCTTC,CASSSGVWGSNYGYTF
TRBV5-5,-,once,TRBJ1-2,TGTGCCAGCAGCTCTATCGGGGATGGCGATGGCTACACCTTC,CASSSIGDGDGYTF
TRBV6-1,-,once,TRBJ1-3,TGTGCCAGCAGTGAACAACCGGGAGGAACTGGAAACACCATATATTTT,CASSEQPGGTGNTIYF
TRBV19,-,-,TRBJ1-1,TGTGCCAGTAGTCCGCTGGGAGGGAGACTTCCCCAAGCTTTCTTT,CASSPLGGRLPQAFF
TRBV4-1,-,-,TRBJ2-1,TGCGCCAGCAGCCAAAGGGACTTCCTACGTGACTATGAGCAGTTCTTC,CASSQRDFLRDYEQFF
TRBV7-9,TRBD1,few,TRBJ1-1,TGTGCCAGCAGCTGGACAGGAGCTGAAGCTTTCTTT,CASSWTGAEAFF
TRBV4-3,-,-,TRBJ1-5,TGCGCCAGCAGCCAAGAGGAGCACCAGCCCCAGCATTTT,CASSQEEHQPQHF
TRBV9,TRBD2,-,TRBJ2-1,TGTGCCAGCAGCGGAGGCGGGGGGTCTTACAATGAGCAGTTCTTC,CASSGGGGSYNEQFF
TRBV6-1,TRBD1,-,TRBJ1-5,TGTGCCAGCGGGGCAGGGGGAAGCAATCAGCCCCAGCATTTT,CASGAGGSNQPQHF
TRBV28,TRBD1,-,TRBJ2-7,TGTGCCAGCAGTACACACCACAGGGGGCTTCTCCACGAGCAGTACTTC,CASSTHHRGLLHEQYF
TRBV2,-,-,TRBJ1-3,TGTGCCAGCAGTGACTCGAGCTCTGGAAACACCATATATTTT,CASSDSSSGNTIYF
TRBV10-3,TRBD1,-,TRBJ1-5,TGTGCCATCTCAGAGGGGACAGGGAACAATCAGCCCCAGCATTTT,CAISEGTGNNQPQHF
TRBV2,-,-,TRBJ1-4,TGTGCCAGTCAGAGGGGAGGTAGTGCAACTAATGAAAAACTGTTTTTT,CASQRGGSATNEKLFF
TRBV6-5,-,-,TRBJ1-1,TGTGCCAGCAGTTATATCGGCACTGAAGCTTTCTTT,CASSYIGTEAFF
TRBV5-1,TRBD1,-,TRBJ2-1,TGCGCCAGCAGCGGAGGGACAGGGTCATACAATGAGCAGTTCTTC,CASSGGTGSYNEQFF
TRBV5-1,-,few,TRBJ2-5,TGCGCCAGCAGCTTGGGACTGTACCAAGAGACCCAGTACTTC,CASSLGLYQETQYF
TRBV30,-,-,TRBJ2-2,TGTGCCTGGAGTTCGCGATACGGGGAGCTGTTTTTT,CAWSSRYGELFF
TRBV28,TRBD2,-,TRBJ2-1,TGTGCCAGCAGTTTCCCGTTTAGCGGGGGGGCGCATGAGCAGTTCTTC,CASSFPFSGGAHEQFF
TRBV6-5,-,-,TRBJ2-7,TGTGCCAGCAGTTACTCGATGGAGGGGATCTACGAGCAGTACTTC,CASSYSMEGIYEQYF
TRBV7-2,-,-,TRBJ1-1,TGTGCCAGCAGCTTAGTGGCGGACTCTGGTGGGACTGAAGCTTTCTTT,CASSLVADSGGTEAFF
TRBV5-1,-,once,TRBJ1-1,TGCGCCAGCAGCTTGGCGCCAGGGACTGAAGCTTTCTTT,CASSLAPGTEAFF
TRBV6-5,-,-,TRBJ1-1,TGTGCCACCAACCCCAGGGGTGGCACTGAAGCTTTCTTT,CATNPRGGTEAFF
TRBV29-1,-,once,TRBJ1-2,TGCAGCGTTGTAGGGGGGGTTCGTGGCTACACCTTC,CSVVGGVRGYTF
TRBV28,-,once,TRBJ2-1,TGTGCCAGCAGTTTACTAGCGACAAAGTCCTACAATGAGCAGTTCTTC,CASSLLATKSYNEQFF
TRBV5-1,TRBD1,-,TRBJ1-2,TGCGCCAGCAGCTTTAGCTACAGGGGCCCCTATGGCTACACCTTC,CASSFSYRGPYGYTF
TRBV4-1,-,-,TRBJ1-2,TGCGCCAGCAGCCAACTTGAGGGCCCCTATGGCTACACCTTC,CASSQLEGPYGYTF
TRBV12-5,-,-,TRBJ2-3,TGTGCTAGTGGACAGGCTAGCACAGATACGCAGTATTTT,CASGQASTDTQYF
TRBV7-2,TRBD1,-,TRBJ2-7,TGTGCCAGCAGCTTAGCAGGGGGCTTATACGAGCAGTACTTC,CASSLAGGLYEQYF
TRBV18,TRBD1,-,TRBJ2-7,TGTGCCAGCTCACCTCAAGACAGGGGGATGGGCGAGCAGTACTTC,CASSPQDRGMGEQYF
TRBV5-6,-,-,TRBJ2-7,TGTGCCAGCAGCTTGGTCGGGGGTTCGAACGAGCAGTACTTC,CASSLVGGSNEQYF
TRBV6-5,TRBD2,-,TRBJ2-1,TGTGCCAGCGGACTAGCGGGGGTCCATGAGCAGTTCTTC,CASGLAGVHEQFF
TRBV6-1,-,-,TRBJ1-4,TGTGCCAGCAGTGAACAGACAGGTGGGGAAAAACTGTTTTTT,CASSEQTGGEKLFF
TRBV28,-,-,TRBJ1-1,TGTGCCAGCAGTTCGACAGAGAACACTGAAGCTTTCTTT,CASSSTENTEAFF
TRBV25-1,TRBD1,once,TRBJ1-4,TGTGCCAGCACCCCCGCGGTAGGGACAGGGCGTGAAAAACTGTTTTTT,CASTPAVGTGREKLFF
TRBV7-9,TRBD1,-,TRBJ1-4,TGTGCCAGCAGAGGGGGACCGACAGGGGAGGGCAAACTGTTTTTT,CASRGGPTGEGKLFF
TRBV6-5,TRBD2,-,TRBJ2-5,TGTGCCAGCAGTTACTCGGCGGGGGGGTACCAAGAGACCCAGTACTTC,CASSYSAGGYQETQYF
TRBV5-1,TRBD1,-,TRBJ2-2,TGCGCCAGCAGCTTGGATCTTAGTAGGACAGGGGGAGATGCGAACACCGGGGAGCTGTTTTTT,CASSLDLSRTGGDANTGELFF
TRBV27,TRBD2,-,TRBJ2-3,TGTGCCAGCAGTTTATCAACTAGCGGGGGCACAGATACGCAGTATTTT,CASSLSTSGGTDTQYF
TRBV9,-,-,TRBJ1-3,TGTGCCAGCAGCGTAGCAGGGGCCCTCGGAAACACCATATATTTT,CASSVAGALGNTIYF
TRBV6-6,-,-,TRBJ2-7,TGTGCCAGCAGCCATTCATCAGGTAGCTCCTACGAGCAGTACTTC,CASSHSSGSSYEQYF
TRBV27,TRBD1,once,TRBJ1-2,TGTGCCAGCAGTTTGCTCGGACAGGGCGGTGGCTACACCTTC,CASSLLGQGGGYTF
TRBV6-5,TRBD1,-,TRBJ1-4,TGTGCCAGCAGTTACATGGGACAGGCTAATGAAAAACTGTTTTTT,CASSYMGQANEKLFF
TRBV28,-,-,TRBJ2-4,TGTGCCAGTGGTCAGGGGGGAGGCAAAAACATTCAGTACTTC,CASGQGGGKNIQYF
TRBV4-1,-,-,TRBJ2-7,TGCGCCAGCACCCCAACAGGGAGAAGCTCCTACGAGCAGTACTTC,CASTPTGRSSYEQYF
TRBV28,-,-,TRBJ1-6,TGTGCCAGCAGTTTACTCGGGACTAAACTAGGTTCACCCCTCCACTTT,CASSLLGTKLGSPLHF
TRBV7-9,-,-,TRBJ2-5,TGTGCCAGCAGCTCTAGTGAGACGAGCGGATCTGTGAGAAAGACCCAGTACTTC,CASSSSETSGSVRKTQYF
TRBV27,-,-,TRBJ2-1,TGTGCCAGCAGTTTCGGGGCCTACAATGAGCAGTTCTTC,CASSFGAYNEQFF